This entry lists 19 T cell receptor beta chains sequenced from one sample in a study of human T cells and chemical hapten exposure. The sample's time point: patch test 1, 2 weeks after DPC sensitization. Treatment: therapeutic diphenylcyclopropenone sensitization with weekly scalp DPC. TCRdb ran MiXCR on the RACE reads and lists one entry per CDR3 protein. The table has roughly 180,000 distinct CDR3 sequences, roughly 15% seen once. Sequenced material: whole blood, taken in connection with sensitization to the hapten diphenylcyclopropenone (DPC). The receptors come from a woman in her twenties or thirties with alopecia areata. Some clones in this sample may be carry-over from other donors' samples.

The chain couples TRBV6-2 or TRBV6-3 to TRBJ1-1; D is uncertain. The CDR3 is 12 residues long. V was trimmed by 4 bases and J by 5 bases, leaving 8 bases between them. Germline V gene data show CDR1 as MNHEY and CDR2 as SVGEGT. The CDR3 sequence: CASSSQVTEAFF. As DNA, the CDR3 is TGTGCCAGCAGTTCCCAGGTTACTGAAGCTTTCTTT.

The chain recombines TRBV7-2 with TRBJ2-2, with 10 positions matching TRBD2. Germline CDR1 is SGHTA and CDR2 is FQGNSA. J lost 5 bases, V lost 6 bases, and 6 bases had no gene match. The CDR3 runs to 15 residues. The CDR3 DNA follows: TGTGCCAGCAGTCCTATGACTAGCGGGACCGGGGAGCTGTTTTTT. Translation: CASSPMTSGTGELFF.

About this clonotype itself: This sequence may be a read error, since a much larger clone differs from it by one base. This chain links TRBV12-3 or TRBV12-4 with TRBJ1-5; D gene uncertain. The V gene lost 0 bases and the J gene lost 9 bases, with 9 bases spanning the gap. There are 13 residues in the CDR3. The CDR3: CASSLADGVPQHF. Here the CDR3 DNA reads TGTGCCAGCAGTTTAGCGGACGGGGTGCCCCAGCATTTT.

V gene TRBV12-3 or TRBV12-4 combines with J gene TRBJ1-4; no clear D. The CDR3 length is 11 residues. V was trimmed by 3 bases and J by 5 bases, leaving 1 base between them. The CDR3 region is CASSFNEKLFF. In DNA, the CDR3 is TGTGCCAGCAGTTTCAATGAAAAACTGTTTTTT.

The sample holds a few counts of this clonotype. The chain uses TRBV7-9 and TRBJ1-5; 10 bases fit TRBD1. With V trimmed by 5 bases and J by 3 bases, 13 bases remained unmatched. The CDR3 sequence is 18 residues long. CDR1 and CDR2 (germline): SEHNR, FQNEAQ (reference sequence). CDR3 protein: CASSPRGRDRGDNQPQHF. For the CDR3, the DNA is TGTGCCAGCAGCCCGCGTGGCCGGGACAGGGGTGACAATCAGCCCCAGCATTTT.

This clonotype was seen a handful of times. The J gene is TRBJ2-6, the V gene TRBV29-1; D is unclear. The germline V gene encodes CDR1 SQVTM and CDR2 ANQGSEA. V lost 6 bases and J lost 5, with 5 bases in between. The CDR3 sequence is 11 residues long. CDR3 sequence (DNA): TGCAGCGTAAGCCGGGCCAACGTCCTGACTTTC. Protein product: CSVSRANVLTF.

The sample holds a few counts of this clonotype. The rearrangement joins TRBV19 to TRBJ2-2; 8 bases match TRBD1. The V gene end was trimmed by 7 bases and the J gene end by 1 base; junction bases not matched to a gene: 8. The CDR3 extends over 16 amino acids. The germline V gene has CDR1 LNHDA and CDR2 SQIVND (reference sequence). The CDR3 DNA reads TGTGCCAGTACCCCCAGGGGGCCTATGAACACCGGGGAGCTGTTTTTT. It encodes CASTPRGPMNTGELFF.

This clonotype has more than one count but fewer than ten. The DNA of the CDR3 is TGTGCCAGCAGCCAAGAAACAGGGGGCCCGAATTCACCCCTCCACTTT. The encoded protein is CASSQETGGPNSPLHF. This rearrangement joins TRBV4-2 to TRBJ1-6, with 9 bases matching TRBD1. This CDR3 comprises 16 residues. The trim removed 0 bases at V and 7 bases at J, leaving 4 bases unmatched. Looked up from germline, CDR1 is LGHNA and CDR2 is YNFKEQ.

The chain is built from TRBV9 and TRBJ2-7, with D possibly matching TRBD2 (5 bases). V was clipped by 0 bases and J by 4 bases, with 8 bases between them. This CDR3 spans 13 amino acids. CDR1 is SGDLS, CDR2 YYNGEE, per germline. Written as DNA, the CDR3 is TGTGCCAGCAGCGTAGGTGAGGGATACGAGCAGTACTTC. Protein sequence: CASSVGEGYEQYF.

The CDR3, as DNA: TGCGCCAGCAGCCCTCCCACGGGGACAAGTAATTCACCCCTCCACTTT. This encodes CASSPPTGTSNSPLHF. The rearrangement links TRBV4-1 to TRBJ1-6; maybe TRBD1 (6 bases). The CDR3 spans 16 residues. Germline lookup yields CDR1 MGHRA and CDR2 YSYEKL. The ends were cut back, 4 bases at V and 6 bases at J, with 16 bases in the middle.

The genes are TRBV6-6 and TRBJ1-5, with 7 bases matching TRBD1. This CDR3 comprises 14 residues. V shed 6 bases, J shed 1 base, and the junction held 3 bases outside the gene matches. Germline V CDR1 and CDR2: MNHNY, SVGAGI (reference sequence). Written as DNA, the CDR3 is TGTGCCAGCAGCTACAGGGGAAGCAATCAGCCCCAGCATTTT. Its protein is CASSYRGSNQPQHF.

This clonotype has more than one count but fewer than ten. This sequence joins TRBV10-3 and TRBJ2-2; 13 bases agree with TRBD2. Unmatched junction bases numbered 4, after V lost 10 bases and J lost 2 bases. Germline CDR1 reads ENHRY; CDR2 reads SYGVKD. The CDR3 length is 15 residues. CDR3 in amino acids: CATRTSGGNTGELFF. In DNA form, the CDR3 reads TGTGCCACCCGGACTAGCGGGGGAAACACCGGGGAGCTGTTTTTT.

The rearrangement uses TRBV20-1 and TRBJ2-5, with D maybe TRBD1 (5 bases). Germline V CDR1 and CDR2: DFQATT, SNEGSKA (reference sequence). The V gene lost 5 bases and the J gene lost 0 bases, with 7 bases spanning the gap. The length of the CDR3 is 12 residues. Written as DNA, the CDR3 is TGCAGTGCTCCCAGGGACCAAGAGACCCAGTACTTC. Its protein product is CSAPRDQETQYF.

This clonotype occurred once. The chain links TRBV7-2 to TRBJ2-5; 8 bases fit TRBD1. In germline, CDR1 is SGHTA, CDR2 FQGNSA. CDR3 length: 14 residues. V lost 4 bases and J lost 3; bases outside the gene matches: 4. The CDR3 sequence is CASSSQGEEETQYF. The CDR3 region has the DNA TGTGCCAGCAGCTCACAGGGGGAGGAAGAGACCCAGTACTTC.

This clonotype was counted between two and nine times. This chain links TRBV5-1 with TRBJ2-5; a possible D gene is TRBD1 (6 bases). V lost 4 bases and J 5 bases, leaving 15 bases between the germline ends. The length of the CDR3 is 14 residues. Germline V gene data show CDR1 as SGHRS and CDR2 as YFSETQ. The CDR3 DNA sequence: TGCGCCAGCAGCGAGGACAGTCCGGGGGAGACCCAGTACTTC. This gives the protein CASSEDSPGETQYF.

In its sample, this clonotype was seen a few times. V is TRBV12-5 and J is TRBJ2-1; D is possibly TRBD2 (5 bases). Per germline, CDR1 LGHNT and CDR2 FRNRAP. V was pared by 2 bases and J by 5 bases, with 13 bases between. The length of the CDR3 is 15 residues. CDR3 nucleotide sequence: TGTGCTAGTGGTTTGAAGTTGGGAGCCCACAATGAGCAGTTCTTC. The encoded protein is CASGLKLGAHNEQFF.

The chain couples TRBV7-6 to TRBJ1-2, with D tentatively TRBD1 (5 bases). CDR3 length: 14 residues. Germline V gives CDR1 SGHVS, CDR2 FNYEAQ. Trimming shortened V by 4 bases and J by 3 bases, and 12 bases separated the two germline ends. For the CDR3, the DNA is TGTGCCAGCAGCTCGATCGACAGACACTATGGCTACACCTTC. Translated: CASSSIDRHYGYTF.

This clonotype was seen a handful of times. CDR3 residues: CASSLTGGYTEAFF. CDR3 DNA sequence: TGTGCCAGCAGCTTAACGGGAGGGTACACTGAAGCTTTCTTT. V and J are TRBV5-4 and TRBJ1-1, with unresolved D. Trimming removed 2 bases from V and 3 bases from J, with 11 bases in between. The CDR3 contains 14 residues. Germline CDR1 is SGHNT and CDR2 is YYREEE (reference sequence).

The sample holds a few counts of this clonotype. The V gene is TRBV6-6, the J gene TRBJ2-3, with TRBD2 matching over 8 bases. Germline CDR1 and CDR2: MNHNY and SVGAGI (reference sequence). This CDR3 contains 15 residues. The V and J ends lost 6 bases and 2 bases, in that order; junction bases with no gene match: 7. The CDR3 DNA is TGTGCCAGCAGCACGACTAGCGCAAACACAGATACGCAGTATTTT. Protein: CASSTTSANTDTQYF.